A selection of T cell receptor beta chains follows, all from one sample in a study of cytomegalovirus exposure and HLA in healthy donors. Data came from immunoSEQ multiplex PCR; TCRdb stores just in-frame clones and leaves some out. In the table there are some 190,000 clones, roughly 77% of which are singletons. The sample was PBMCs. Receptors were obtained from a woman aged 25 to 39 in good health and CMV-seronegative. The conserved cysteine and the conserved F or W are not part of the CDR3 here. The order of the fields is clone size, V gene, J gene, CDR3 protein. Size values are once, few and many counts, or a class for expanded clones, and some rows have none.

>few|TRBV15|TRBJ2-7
ATTLQWGGYEQY
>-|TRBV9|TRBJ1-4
ASSVGQGTAEKLF
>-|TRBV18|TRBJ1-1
ASSLQGVNTEAF
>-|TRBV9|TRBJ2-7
ASSVAQGYEQY
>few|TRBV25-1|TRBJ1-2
ASSDLAGLGGYT
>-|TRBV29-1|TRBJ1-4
SVLTGGYEKLF
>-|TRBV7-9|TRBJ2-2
ASSSGTGFSGELF
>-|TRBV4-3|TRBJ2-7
ASSQEYGGAFYEQY
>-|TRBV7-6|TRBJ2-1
ASTPGRTDFSSSYNEQF
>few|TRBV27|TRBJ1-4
ASSKQLATNEKLF
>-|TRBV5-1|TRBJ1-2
ASSSMGQDYGYT
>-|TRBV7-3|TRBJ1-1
ASSLTRVMNTEAF
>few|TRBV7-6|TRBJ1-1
ASSRDRARNTEAF
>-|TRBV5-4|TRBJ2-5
ASSLDFRQSRGETQY
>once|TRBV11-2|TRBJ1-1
ASSFRLEAF
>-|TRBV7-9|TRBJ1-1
ASSFKIYHTEAF
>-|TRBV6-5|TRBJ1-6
ASSSTGTSNSPLH
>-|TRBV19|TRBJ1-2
ASSQPGRNYGYT
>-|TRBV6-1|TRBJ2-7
ASSASGTAYEQY
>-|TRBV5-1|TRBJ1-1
ASLSGTGGAYTEAF
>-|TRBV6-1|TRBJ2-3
ASSEASGGPTDTQY
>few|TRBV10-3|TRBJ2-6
ACRPGTTGANVLT
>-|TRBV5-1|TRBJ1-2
ASSLAGDTPNYGYT
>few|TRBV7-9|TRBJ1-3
ASSPNTGAGSGNTIY
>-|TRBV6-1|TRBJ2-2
ASTDGQGDTGELF
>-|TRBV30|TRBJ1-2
ASAAGSGWNGYT
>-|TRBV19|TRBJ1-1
ASSIRRMNTEAF
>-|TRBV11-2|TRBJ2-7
ASSLYSGTGISYEQY
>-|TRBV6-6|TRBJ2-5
ASTGSGTSQETQY
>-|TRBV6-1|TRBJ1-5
ASSPSGVEQPQH
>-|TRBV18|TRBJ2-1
ASSPQPSSYNEQF
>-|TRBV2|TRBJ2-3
ASSVLRGGSDTQY
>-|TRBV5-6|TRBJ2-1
ASSSGERSYNEQF
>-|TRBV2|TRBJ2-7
ASLPGGPYEQY
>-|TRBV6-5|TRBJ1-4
ASSWTGRGEKLF
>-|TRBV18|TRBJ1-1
ASSLTGVNAEAF
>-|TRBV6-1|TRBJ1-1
ASSEAPDSGAF
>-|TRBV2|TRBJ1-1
ASSEKTGVIMNTEAF
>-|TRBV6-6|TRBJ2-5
ASSYSSGEETQY
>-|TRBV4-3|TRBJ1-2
ASSQGRTGGTGYT
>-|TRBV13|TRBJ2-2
ASSFLVSGGGTGELF
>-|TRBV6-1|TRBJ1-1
ASIMDRVNTEAF
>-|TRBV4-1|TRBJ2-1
ASSQGSGVYNEQF
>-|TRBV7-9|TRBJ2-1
ASSLGGAGSSYNEQF
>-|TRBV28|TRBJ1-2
ASSYQDYGYT
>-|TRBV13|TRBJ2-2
ASSLNPGLVTGELF
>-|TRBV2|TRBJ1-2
ASRGDSYGYT